One sample yielded the 8 T cell receptor beta chains listed below, sequenced in a study of a mutant IDH1 vaccine in newly diagnosed glioma. Data came from immunoSEQ multiplex PCR; TCRdb stores just in-frame clones and leaves some out. The profile shows just under 95,000 clones, 80% of them singletons. Time point of the sample: baseline, week 1 (first vaccination visit). The sample's treatment: pre-vaccination baseline after standard-of-care therapy. The sample here was PBMCs, taken from a glioma patient treated with radiotherapy, temozolomide or both. These receptor sequences come from a man in his forties with glioma.

The V call is TRBV7-8, the J call TRBJ1-4; D possibly corresponds to TRBD1 (6 bases). There are 16 residues in the CDR3. Trimming pared 5 bases from V and 4 bases from J, leaving 17 bases between. Germline values: CDR1 SGHVS, CDR2 FQNEAQ. CDR3 sequence (DNA): TGTGCCAGCAGCCAAGAGCTGGGGGCTTTTAATGAAAAACTGTTTTTT. This codes for CASSQELGAFNEKLFF.

This chain joins TRBV9 and TRBJ2-7, with D unclear. CDR3 length: 10 residues. V was trimmed by 2 bases and J by 11 bases, leaving 8 bases between them. In germline, CDR1 is SGDLS, CDR2 YYNGEE. CDR3 nucleotide sequence: TGTGCCAGCAGCGTTAGGGTCAAGTACTTC. It codes for CASSVRVKYF.

CDR3 in amino acids: CASTISGRVHNEQFF. The DNA of the CDR3 is TGTGCCAGCACCATAAGCGGGAGGGTCCACAATGAGCAGTTCTTC. The V call is TRBV6-1, the J call TRBJ2-1; TRBD2 matches 10 bases. With V trimmed by 7 bases and J by 5 bases, 8 bases remained unmatched. CDR3 length: 15 amino acids. In germline, CDR1 is MNHNS, CDR2 SASEGT.

The chain employs TRBV18 and TRBJ2-1; TRBD2 matches at 10 bases. Germline loops: CDR1 KGHSH, CDR2 LQKENI. The V gene end was trimmed by 1 base and the J gene end by 6 bases; junction bases not matched to a gene: 6. CDR3 length: 16 residues. CDR3 loop: CASSPLPAGGSNEQFF. CDR3 in DNA: TGTGCCAGCTCACCACTCCCAGCGGGGGGGTCCAATGAGCAGTTCTTC.

The rearrangement uses TRBV2 and TRBJ2-1, with 12 positions matching TRBD2. The V segment lost 10 bases and the J segment 0 bases; nucleotides outside the gene matches: 13. The V gene's germline CDR1 is SNHLY and CDR2 FYNNEI. The CDR3 runs to 18 residues. The CDR3 is CAILSRASGGGSYNEQFF. The DNA of the CDR3 is TGTGCCATCCTGAGCAGGGCTAGCGGGGGGGGCTCCTACAATGAGCAGTTCTTC.

Of note for this clone: A junction boundary mismatches the germline segment, possibly from a read error. The J gene is TRBJ2-5, the V gene TRBV28, with 8 bases fitting TRBD1. Per the germline V gene, CDR1 is MDHEN and CDR2 is SYDVKM. The CDR3 sequence is 11 residues long. CDR3: CVCGTGKTQYF. The CDR3, as DNA: TGCGTATGCGGGACAGGAAAGACCCAGTACTTC. Full variable domain (missing parts from reference TRBV28 and TRBJ2-5): DVKVTQSSRYLVKRTGEKVFLECVQDMDHENMFWYRQDPGLGLRLIYFSYDVKMKEKGDIPEGYSVSREKKERFSLILESASTNQTSMYLCVCGTGKTQYFGPGTRLLVL.

J is TRBJ2-5 and V is TRBV2; the match to TRBD1 covers 8 bases. CDR1 is SNHLY, CDR2 FYNNEI, per germline. The ends lost 6 bases at V and 1 base at J; junction bases unmatched: 4. The CDR3 is 14 residues long. The CDR3 coding sequence is TGTGCCAGCAGGGAGGGACAGGTCCAAGAGACCCAGTACTTC. This encodes CASREGQVQETQYF.

V usage is TRBV6-6 and J usage is TRBJ2-7; 9 bases map to TRBD2. Per the germline V gene, CDR1 is MNHNY and CDR2 is SVGAGI (reference sequence). Trimming removed 5 bases from V and 2 bases from J; junction bases left unmatched: 4. This CDR3 contains 14 residues. For the CDR3, the DNA is TGTGCCAGCAGTCACGGGACTAGCCCCTACGAGCAGTACTTC. This translates into CASSHGTSPYEQYF.